This T cell receptor beta chain was sequenced during a study of cytomegalovirus exposure and HLA in healthy donors. The study ran its PCR with 60 Vbeta and 13 Jbeta primers. Here immunoSEQ multiplex PCR was the method, and the copy in TCRdb shows in-frame clones only, minus some. The sample gives approximately 100,000 clones, over 60% of which show up once; approximately 9.2% is in the top ten. This clone has only one observation. Germline assignment: CDR1 MNHNS and CDR2 SASEGT. V was shortened by 4 bases and J by 3 bases, with 19 bases between the two germline ends. The CDR3 extends over 18 amino acids.

The genes are TRBV6-1 and TRBJ2-6; possibly TRBD2 for D (6 bases). The specimen sequenced was PBMCs. The clonotype comes from a human donor in good health. The CDR3 DNA sequence: TGTGCCAGCAGTGCACTTGTTTCGGAGGGAAGTGGGGCCAACGTCCTGACTTTC. It yields the protein CASSALVSEGSGANVLTF.